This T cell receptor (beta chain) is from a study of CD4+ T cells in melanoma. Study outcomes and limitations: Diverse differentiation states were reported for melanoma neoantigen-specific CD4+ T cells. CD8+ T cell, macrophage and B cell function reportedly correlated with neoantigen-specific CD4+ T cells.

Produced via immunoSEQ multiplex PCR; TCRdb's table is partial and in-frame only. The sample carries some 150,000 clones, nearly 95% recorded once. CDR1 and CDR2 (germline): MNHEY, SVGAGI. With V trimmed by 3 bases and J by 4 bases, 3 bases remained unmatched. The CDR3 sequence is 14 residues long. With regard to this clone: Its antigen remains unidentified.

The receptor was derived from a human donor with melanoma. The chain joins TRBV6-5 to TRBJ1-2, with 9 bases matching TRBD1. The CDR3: CASSYVQGAYGYTF. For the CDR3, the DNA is TGTGCCAGCAGTTATGTACAGGGGGCCTATGGCTACACCTTC.